This T cell receptor (beta chain) was sequenced during a study of cytomegalovirus exposure and HLA in healthy donors. The germline V gene encodes CDR1 LGHNT and CDR2 FRNRAP. V lost 0 bases to trimming and J lost 5 bases; unmatched junction nucleotides: 1. The CDR3 covers 13 residues. With 60 Vbeta and 13 Jbeta primers, the PCR was carried out. Profiled with immunoSEQ multiplex PCR; TCRdb holds only in-frame clones, not every one. The sample consists of about 200,000 clones, around 79% of them appearing once. The rearrangement links TRBV12-5 to TRBJ2-7; 7 nucleotides match TRBD1. This TCR was sampled from a girl between 2 and 10 years old in good health and CMV-seronegative. Specimen: PBMCs. The CDR3 DNA is TGTGCTAGTGGTTTGGTAAGGGGGCACGAGCAGTACTTC. It encodes CASGLVRGHEQYF. The full variable domain, in which reference TRBV12-5 and TRBJ2-7 provide the parts outside the CDR3, is DARVTQTPRHKVTEMGQEVTMRCQPILGHNTVFWYRQTMMQGLELLAYFRNRAPLDDSGMPKDRFSAEMPDATLATLKIQPSEPRDSAVYFCASGLVRGHEQYFGPGTRLTVT.